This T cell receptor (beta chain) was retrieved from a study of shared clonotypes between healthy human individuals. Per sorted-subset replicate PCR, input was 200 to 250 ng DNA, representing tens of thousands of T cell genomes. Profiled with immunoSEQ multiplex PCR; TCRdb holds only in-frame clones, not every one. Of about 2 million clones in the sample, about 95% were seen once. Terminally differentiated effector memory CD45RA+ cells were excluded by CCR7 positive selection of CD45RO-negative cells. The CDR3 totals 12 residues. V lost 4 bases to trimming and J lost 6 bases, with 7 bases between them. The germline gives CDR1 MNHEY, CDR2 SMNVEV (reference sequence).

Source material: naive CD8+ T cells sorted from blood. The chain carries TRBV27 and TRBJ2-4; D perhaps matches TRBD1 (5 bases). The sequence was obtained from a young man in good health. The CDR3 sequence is CASSSQGNIQYF. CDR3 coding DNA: TGTGCCAGCAGTTCTCAGGGAAACATTCAGTACTTC.